Listed here are 6 T cell receptor beta chains from one sample, sequenced in a study of blood T cell repertoires in COVID-19. Repertoires were generated with immunoSEQ multiplex PCR, while TCRdb's copy carries only in-frame clones and drops some. The table records some 270,000 clones, roughly 90% of them present only once. Sequenced input: peripheral blood. The receptors here all came from a man in his fifties with acute or convalescent COVID-19.

This clone has a handful of counts. The chain carries TRBV6-5 and TRBJ1-4; possible D gene TRBD1, 6 bases. Looked up from germline, CDR1 is MNHEY and CDR2 is SVGAGI. The CDR3 consists of 15 residues. The V and J ends lost 7 bases and 7 bases respectively, with 19 bases between them. The CDR3: CASKKTGPIGEKLFF. The CDR3 DNA is TGTGCCAGCAAAAAGACAGGCCCTATCGGTGAAAAACTGTTTTTT.

The CDR3 is CASNAWGHTDTQYF. In DNA, the CDR3 is TGTGCCAGCAACGCCTGGGGACACACAGATACGCAGTATTTT. The J gene is TRBJ2-3, the V gene TRBV9, with D perhaps TRBD1 (6 bases). Germline-derived CDR1 and CDR2 are SGDLS and YYNGEE. The CDR3 extends over 14 amino acids. The germline V and J ends were trimmed by 6 bases and 2 bases, with 13 bases remaining between them. Variable domain in full (rest from reference TRBV9 and TRBJ2-3): DSGVTQTPKHLITATGQRVTLRCSPRSGDLSVYWYQQSLDQGLQFLIQYYNGEERAKGNILERFSAQQFPDLHSELNLSSLELGDSALYFCASNAWGHTDTQYFGPGTRLTVL.

The chain carries TRBV7-9 and TRBJ1-5, with D perhaps TRBD1 (6 bases). The CDR3 has 17 amino acids. Germline CDR1 SEHNR, CDR2 FQNEAQ (reference sequence). V lost 1 base, J lost 3 bases, and 16 bases lay in between. The CDR3 DNA follows: TGTGCCAGCAGCTTAGGGTCCGGCAGGGGTTTCAATCAGCCCCAGCATTTT. This sequence encodes CASSLGSGRGFNQPQHF.

The rearrangement uses TRBV7-8 and TRBJ1-1, with a tentative D call TRBD1 (6 bases). The germline V gene has CDR1 SGHVS and CDR2 FQNEAQ. V lost 2 bases and J 5 bases, leaving 12 bases between the germline ends. The length of the CDR3 is 14 residues. Here the CDR3 DNA reads TGTGCCAGCAGCTTACAGGGGCTGGCGACTGAAGCTTTCTTT. It translates to CASSLQGLATEAFF.

This clone was counted between two and nine times. This CDR3 reads CASSQDVGRVSSYNEQFF. The CDR3 DNA reads TGTGCCAGCAGCCAAGATGTAGGGCGGGTCAGCTCCTACAATGAGCAGTTCTTC. This chain connects TRBV4-2 to TRBJ2-1; possibly TRBD2 for D (5 bases). CDR3 length: 18 residues. Trimming removed 0 bases from V and 0 bases from J, with 15 bases in between. Germline V gene lookup returns CDR1 LGHNA and CDR2 YNFKEQ.

The chain is built from TRBV7-8 and TRBJ2-4; D ambiguous. The CDR3 loop spans 16 amino acids. CDR1 is SGHVS, CDR2 FQNEAQ, per germline. Deletions cut 0 bases from V and 0 bases from J, with 9 bases between. CDR3 protein: CASSLAGFLAKNIQYF. The CDR3 DNA reads as TGTGCCAGCAGCTTAGCGGGCTTTCTAGCCAAAAACATTCAGTACTTC.